These 4 T cell receptor beta chains came from one sample sequenced in a study of CD8+CD57+ T cells in acquired aplastic anemia. Profiling that covered TCR beta VDJ and CDR3 relied on genomic DNA as its template. TCRdb independently ran MiXCR on the reads; one entry per CDR3 protein. The sample has approximately 160,000 distinct CDR3 sequences, around half seen once. In patients chosen for sequencing, flow cytometry had shown CD8+CD57+ cell expansion. The sequencing sample was made of sorted CD4+, CD8+, or CD8+CD57+ T cells (not recorded which) from PBMCs. The receptors were gathered from a human donor with aplastic anemia.

This clonotype was counted at least ten times. The V gene is TRBV9, the J gene TRBJ2-3; TRBD2 matches at 7 bases. This CDR3 has 16 amino acids. V gave up 2 bases and J gave up 3 bases; unmatched junction bases: 9. Germline values: CDR1 SGDLS, CDR2 YYNGEE. The CDR3 spells CASSVSRGTPTDTQYF. CDR3 sequence (DNA): TGTGCCAGCAGCGTTTCGCGGGGGACCCCAACAGATACGCAGTATTTT.

Points on this clonotype: A much larger clone sits a single nucleotide away, making a read error possible. V is TRBV6-2 or TRBV6-3 and J is TRBJ1-1; 8 bases align to TRBD1. The CDR3 has 14 residues. Germline values: CDR1 MNHEY, CDR2 SVGEGT. In nucleotides, the CDR3 is TGTGCCAGCAGAGTCAGGACAGGGTCGAATGAAGCTCTCTTT. Translation: CASRVRTGSNEALF.

This clonotype was seen at least ten times. The chain couples TRBV20-1 to TRBJ2-1; D is uncertain. Germline CDR1 DFQATT, CDR2 SNEGSKA (reference sequence). Trimming shortened V by 7 bases and J by 0 bases, and 10 bases separated the two germline ends. CDR3 length: 13 residues. In nucleotides, the CDR3 is TGCAGTGTCTCATTGGACTCCTACAATGAGCAGTTCTTC. Residues: CSVSLDSYNEQFF.

With regard to this clonotype: One base away lies a much larger clone, so this may be a sequencing read error. This chain uses TRBV7-8 with TRBJ1-5; D ambiguous. The germline CDR1 and CDR2 sequences are SGHVS and FQNEAQ. V gave up 4 bases and J gave up 6 bases, with 10 bases separating them. CDR3 length equals 13 residues. The CDR3: CASSYGVGQPQHF. The CDR3 region has the DNA TGTGCCAGCAGCTACGGGGTTGGTCAGCCCCAGCATTTT.